This T cell receptor beta chain was recorded in a study of Graves' ophthalmopathy and Graves' hyperthyroidism. General study points: Appearing in blood as well were most expanded thyroid clonotypes above 0.001 frequency. Sensitivity of around 88% and specificity of roughly 80% were achieved when a 13-signature model separated ophthalmopathy from stable hyperthyroidism.

In its sample, this clonotype was seen a few times. Its antigen is unidentified. The germline CDR1 and CDR2 sequences are SNHLY and FYNNEI. This CDR3 contains 18 residues. The V and J ends lost 7 bases and 1 base respectively, with 25 bases between them. CDR3 regions of TCR beta were amplified from RNA transcripts. A first-round RT-PCR used HTBI primers, followed by a second-round multiplex PCR. TCRdb processed the multiplex PCR reads anew with MiXCR; each CDR3 protein has one entry. This table holds roughly 500,000 distinct CDR3 sequences, approximately 15% found once. Sequences were obtained from blood. This clonotype was sampled from a woman in her thirties with Graves' ophthalmopathy. V and J are TRBV2 and TRBJ1-2; D may be TRBD1 (5 bases). The CDR3 reads CASTVVYVRNRSNYGYTF. The CDR3 coding sequence is TGTGCCAGCACAGTCGTATACGTTCGGAACAGGAGTAACTATGGCTACACCTTC.